This T cell receptor (beta chain) was profiled in a study of blood T cell repertoires in COVID-19. Study details: The United States, Italy and Spain provided the acute and convalescent COVID-19 samples. Sample material is recorded as cDNA or gDNA derived from T cells, B-cell-depleted T cells, or PBMCs.

As originally analysed: Estimated nucleated cell counts came from reference gene primer amplification. Some clones are missing from TCRdb's copy, which holds only in-frame ones; the method was immunoSEQ multiplex PCR. Clone size and the V and J calls come from that table; the DNA yielded D and trimming. The sample holds roughly 140,000 clones, around 80% seen once. V shed 6 bases, J shed 1 base, and the junction held 4 bases outside the gene matches. This CDR3 has 15 residues. The germline gives CDR1 MNHEY, CDR2 SVGAGI. Source material: peripheral blood. The TCR was taken from a man in his sixties with active or convalescent COVID-19. The chain has TRBV6-5 and TRBJ2-2, with 8 bases that match TRBD2. The CDR3 reads CASRSGSLNTGELFF. In DNA, the CDR3 is TGTGCCAGCAGAAGCGGGAGTTTGAACACCGGGGAGCTGTTTTTT.